A selection of T cell receptor beta chains follows, all from one sample in a study of human T cells and chemical hapten exposure. TCRdb re-analysed the RACE reads in MiXCR, keeping a single row per CDR3 protein. The profile shows tens of thousands of distinct CDR3 sequences, under 15% of them singletons. The sample here was whole blood, taken in connection with sensitization to the hapten diphenylcyclopropenone (DPC). Source of these receptors: a young woman with alopecia areata. Some clones in this sample may be carry-over from other donors' samples. CDR3s include the opening cysteine and the closing phenylalanine or tryptophan. The D gene is left open where the match is weak. Clone size is given for some rows only: seen once, a few or many times, or a class if the clone is expanded.

V gene	J gene	clone size	D gene	CDR3 DNA	CDR3 protein
TRBV28	TRBJ1-2	few	TRBD1	TGTGCCAGCAGGGGACAGGGCTATGGCTACACCTTC	CASRGQGYGYTF
TRBV6-2/TRBV6-3	TRBJ2-7	many	TRBD2	TGTGCCAGCAATCAACTAGCGGGAGCCTACGAGCAGTACTTC	CASNQLAGAYEQYF
TRBV7-2	TRBJ1-2	many	.	TGTGCCAGCAGCTTGGGAGCTAACTATGGCTACACCTTC	CASSLGANYGYTF
TRBV10-2	TRBJ2-1	.	TRBD2	TGCGCCAGCAGTGAAAGGCTAGCGGGATACAATGAGCAGTTCTTC	CASSERLAGYNEQFF
TRBV20-1	TRBJ1-6	few	.	TGCAGTGCTACAAGACAGGAAACCTATAATTCACCCCTCCACTTT	CSATRQETYNSPLHF
TRBV7-2	TRBJ2-4	.	.	TGTGCCAGCAGCTCCCCCAGTAGGGGGGCCAAAAACATTCAGTACTTC	CASSSPSRGAKNIQYF
TRBV9	TRBJ1-4	.	.	TGTGCCAGCAGCGTAAGGGGAGATAATAATGAAAAACTGTTTTTT	CASSVRGDNNEKLFF
TRBV18	TRBJ2-3	few	.	TGTGCCAGCTCACCACGCCCCGGACTGATAGCCCCTACCGGTCACACAGATACGCAGTATTTT	CASSPRPGLIAPTGHTDTQYF
TRBV28	TRBJ2-7	few	.	TGTGCCAGCAGCTCGATTGGCGAGAGGGGTGCCTACGAGCAGTACTTC	CASSSIGERGAYEQYF
TRBV29-1	TRBJ2-6	many	.	TGCAGCGTTGGGACGGCTGGGGCCAACGTCCTGACTTTC	CSVGTAGANVLTF
TRBV19	TRBJ2-7	many	.	TGTGCCAGTAGTATATTTCTGGGGGCTGGCTACGAGCAGTACTTC	CASSIFLGAGYEQYF
TRBV28	TRBJ2-7	many	TRBD1	TGTGCCAGCAGTGGTCCGGGACAGGGGGCGAAGGAGCAGTACTTC	CASSGPGQGAKEQYF
TRBV10-3	TRBJ2-1	few	TRBD1	TGTGCCATCAGTGAGATGACAGGGGGCTCGACCCAGCAGTTCTTC	CAISEMTGGSTQQFF
TRBV7-3	TRBJ2-1	few	TRBD2	TGTGCCAGCAGCTTCGCGGGAGGGTCCCAGTTCTTC	CASSFAGGSQFF
TRBV18	TRBJ1-2	few	TRBD1	TGTGCCAGCTCACCTGGATTTGTGACAGGGGGCTCTGGCTACACCTTC	CASSPGFVTGGSGYTF
TRBV24-1	TRBJ2-2	many	TRBD1	TGTGCCACCAGTGACCCGGGACAGGGGTTCGCCGGGGAGCTGTTTTTT	CATSDPGQGFAGELFF
TRBV10-2	TRBJ2-5	few	TRBD1	TGCGCCAGCAGTGAGCCGGGACAGGGTGGCGAGACCCAGTACTTC	CASSEPGQGGETQYF
TRBV20-1	TRBJ2-7	few	TRBD1	TGCAGTGCCACCAACCTGGGACAGCACTACGAGCAGTACTTC	CSATNLGQHYEQYF
TRBV7-8	TRBJ2-1	many	.	TGTGCCAGCAGCTACAGGGGCGGGGATGAGCAGTTCTTC	CASSYRGGDEQFF
TRBV5-1	TRBJ2-7	once	TRBD1	TGCGCCAGCAGCTCTCGACAGGGCCGAGCCGAGCAGTACTTC	CASSSRQGRAEQYF
TRBV7-2	TRBJ2-5	many	TRBD1	TGTGCCAGCAGCCGGGACAGGGGTTTTGAGACCCAGTACTTC	CASSRDRGFETQYF
TRBV7-2	TRBJ2-2	.	.	TGTGCCAGCAGCTTAACCGGGACAACAGGCACCGGGGAGCTGTTTTTT	CASSLTGTTGTGELFF
TRBV2	TRBJ2-1	many	TRBD1	TGTGCCAGCAGTGAAGAGGAAGACAGGGTTGAATACAATGAGCAGTTCTTC	CASSEEEDRVEYNEQFF
TRBV20-1	TRBJ2-5	many	TRBD2	TGCAGTGCTAGAGGTCCCACTAGCGGAGACTACCTTTTCCAAGAGACCCAGTACTTC	CSARGPTSGDYLFQETQYF
TRBV5-4	TRBJ1-1	few	TRBD1	TGTGCCAGCAGCCCGAGGACAGGGGGAGCGTCCACTGAAGCTTTCTTT	CASSPRTGGASTEAFF
TRBV29-1	TRBJ2-5	many	.	TGCAGCGTTGTGCAGGGTTTGGAGACCCAGTACTTC	CSVVQGLETQYF
TRBV9	TRBJ2-2	many	.	TGTGCCAGCAGCGTAGGAGGTTGGGGGCGAACCGGGGAGCTGTTTTTT	CASSVGGWGRTGELFF
TRBV5-1	TRBJ2-1	few	TRBD2	TGCGCCAGCAGCTGGTCCGGGACTAAGCACAATGAGCAGTTCTTC	CASSWSGTKHNEQFF
TRBV20-1	TRBJ2-1	many	TRBD2	TGCAGTGCTCGAGGACTAGCGGGACTCAATGAGCAGTTCTTC	CSARGLAGLNEQFF
TRBV5-6	TRBJ2-3	many	.	TGTGCCAGCAGCGTCAGCCTAAAACCAGATACGCAGTATTTT	CASSVSLKPDTQYF
TRBV2	TRBJ2-1	few	.	TGTGCCAGCAACAGGCTGGCGACCTCCAATGAGCAGTTCTTC	CASNRLATSNEQFF
TRBV20-1	TRBJ2-1	.	TRBD1	TGCAGTGCTAGAGAAGCGACAGGGCCATACAATGAGCAGTTCTTC	CSAREATGPYNEQFF
TRBV20-1	TRBJ1-1	many	TRBD1	TGCAGTGCACGGGACAGGGGAGTATTAGCTTTCTTT	CSARDRGVLAFF
TRBV7-2	TRBJ2-7	few	.	TGTGCCAGCAGCTCGGCAACCACCTACGAGCAGTACTTC	CASSSATTYEQYF
TRBV12-3/TRBV12-4	TRBJ2-2	few	TRBD1	TGTGCCAGCAGAGCCGGGACAGGGATTACCGGGGAGCTGTTTTTT	CASRAGTGITGELFF
TRBV18	TRBJ2-1	many	.	TGTGCCAGCTCACCCTACTCCGGTGATGAGCAGTTCTTC	CASSPYSGDEQFF
TRBV9	TRBJ2-1	.	.	TGTGCCAGCACCCCAGGGGCGGACTACAATGAGCAGTTCTTC	CASTPGADYNEQFF
TRBV5-1	TRBJ2-1	few	.	TGCGCCAGCAGGCTAGCGATCTCCTACAATGAGCAGTTCTTC	CASRLAISYNEQFF
TRBV28	TRBJ2-7	few	TRBD1	TGTGCCAGCAGTTCGACAGGGCGGCAGTACTTC	CASSSTGRQYF
TRBV2	TRBJ1-3	few	.	TGTGCCAGCAGTTTCCAGCCTGTCTCTGGAAACACCATATATTTT	CASSFQPVSGNTIYF
TRBV15	TRBJ2-1	many	.	TGTGCCACCTCAGCGGGTTCGACCTACAATGAGCAGTTCTTC	CATSAGSTYNEQFF